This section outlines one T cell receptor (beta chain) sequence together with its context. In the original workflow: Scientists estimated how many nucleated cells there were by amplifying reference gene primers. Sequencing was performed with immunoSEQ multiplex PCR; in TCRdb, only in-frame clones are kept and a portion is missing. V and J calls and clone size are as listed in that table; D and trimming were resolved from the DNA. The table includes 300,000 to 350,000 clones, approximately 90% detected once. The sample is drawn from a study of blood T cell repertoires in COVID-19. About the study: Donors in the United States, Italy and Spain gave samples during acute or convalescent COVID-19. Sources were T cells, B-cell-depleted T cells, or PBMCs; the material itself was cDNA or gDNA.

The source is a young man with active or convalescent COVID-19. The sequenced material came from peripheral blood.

CDR3 region: CASSLGQEPEKLFF. The CDR3 region has the DNA TGTGCCAGCTCACTAGGACAGGAACCCGAAAAACTGTTTTTT. The V and J genes are TRBV18 and TRBJ1-4; 7 positions agree with TRBD1. The CDR3 has 14 amino acids. Germline V gene sequence: CDR1 KGHSH, CDR2 LQKENI. V was pared by 4 bases and J by 8 bases, with 7 bases of the junction left unmatched.